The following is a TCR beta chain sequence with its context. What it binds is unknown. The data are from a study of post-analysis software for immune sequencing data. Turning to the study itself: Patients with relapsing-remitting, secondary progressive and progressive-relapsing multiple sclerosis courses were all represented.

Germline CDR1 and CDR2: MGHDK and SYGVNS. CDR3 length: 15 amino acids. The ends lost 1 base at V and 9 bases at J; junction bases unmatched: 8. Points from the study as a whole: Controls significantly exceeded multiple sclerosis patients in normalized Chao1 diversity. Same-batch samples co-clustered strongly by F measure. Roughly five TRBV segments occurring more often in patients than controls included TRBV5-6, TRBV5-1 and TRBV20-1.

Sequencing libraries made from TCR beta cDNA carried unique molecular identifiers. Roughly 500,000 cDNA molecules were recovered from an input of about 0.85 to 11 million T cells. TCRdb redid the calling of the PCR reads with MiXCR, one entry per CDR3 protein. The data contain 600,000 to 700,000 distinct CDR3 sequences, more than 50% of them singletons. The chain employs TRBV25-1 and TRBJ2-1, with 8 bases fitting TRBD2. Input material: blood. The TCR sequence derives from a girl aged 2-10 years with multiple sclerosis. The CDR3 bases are TGTGCCAGCAGTGAATCCGCCGGGGGGGCAAGTGAGCAGTTCTTC. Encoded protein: CASSESAGGASEQFF. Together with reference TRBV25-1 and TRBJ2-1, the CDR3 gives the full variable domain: EADIYQTPRYLVIGTGKKITLECSQTMGHDKMYWYQQDPGMELHLIHYSYGVNSTEKGDLSSESTVSRIRTEHFPLTLESARPSHTSQYLCASSESAGGASEQFFGPGTRLTVL.